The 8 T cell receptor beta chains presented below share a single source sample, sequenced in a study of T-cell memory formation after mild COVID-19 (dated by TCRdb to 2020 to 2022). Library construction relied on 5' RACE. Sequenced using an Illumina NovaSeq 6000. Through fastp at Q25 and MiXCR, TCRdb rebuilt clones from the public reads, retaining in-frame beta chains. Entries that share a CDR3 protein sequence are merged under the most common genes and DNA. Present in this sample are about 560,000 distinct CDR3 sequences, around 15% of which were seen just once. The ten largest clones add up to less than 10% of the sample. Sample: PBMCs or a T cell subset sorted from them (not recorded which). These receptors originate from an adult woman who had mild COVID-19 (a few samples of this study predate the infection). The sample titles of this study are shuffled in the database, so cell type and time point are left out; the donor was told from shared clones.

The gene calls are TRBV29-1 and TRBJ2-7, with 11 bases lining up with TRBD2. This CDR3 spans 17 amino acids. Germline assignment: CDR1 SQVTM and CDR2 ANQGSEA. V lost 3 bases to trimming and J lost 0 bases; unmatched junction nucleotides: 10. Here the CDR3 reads CSVEETSGISSSYEQYF. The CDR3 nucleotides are TGCAGCGTTGAGGAGACTAGCGGGATTTCTAGCTCCTACGAGCAGTACTTC.

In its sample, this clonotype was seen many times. The DNA for the CDR3 is TGTGCCAGCAGAGCGGGGGGCACAGATACGCAGTATTTT. Encoded protein: CASRAGGTDTQYF. The V call is TRBV27, the J call TRBJ2-3; 8 positions match TRBD2. The ends lost 6 bases at V and 1 base at J; junction bases unmatched: 0. Germline V gives CDR1 MNHEY, CDR2 SMNVEV (reference sequence). This CDR3 has 13 amino acids.

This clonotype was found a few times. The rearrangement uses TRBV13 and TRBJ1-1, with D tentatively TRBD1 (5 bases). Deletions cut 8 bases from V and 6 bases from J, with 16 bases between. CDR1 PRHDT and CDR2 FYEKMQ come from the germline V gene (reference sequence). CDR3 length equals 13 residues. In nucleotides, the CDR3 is TGTGCCAGCGAACCAGGGAGGGACCCTGAAGCTTTCTTT. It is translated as CASEPGRDPEAFF. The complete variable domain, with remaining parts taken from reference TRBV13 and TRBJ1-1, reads AAGVIQSPRHLIKEKRETATLKCYPIPRHDTVYWYQQGPGQDPQFLISFYEKMQSDKGSIPDRFSAQQFSDYHSELNMSSLELGDSALYFCASEPGRDPEAFFGQGTRLTVV.

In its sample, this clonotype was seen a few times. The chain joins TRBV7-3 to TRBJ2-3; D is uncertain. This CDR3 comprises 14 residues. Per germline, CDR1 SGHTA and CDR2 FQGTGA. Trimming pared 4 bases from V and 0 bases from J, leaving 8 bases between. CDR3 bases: TGTGCCAGCAGCTATGGGCCCAGCACAGATACGCAGTATTTT. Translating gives CASSYGPSTDTQYF.

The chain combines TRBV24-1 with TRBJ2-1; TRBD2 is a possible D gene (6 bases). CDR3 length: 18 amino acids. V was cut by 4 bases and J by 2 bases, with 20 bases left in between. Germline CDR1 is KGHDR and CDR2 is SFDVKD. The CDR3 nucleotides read TGTGCCACCAGTGAGACGGCCCTACGGGAGACGGCCTACAATGAGCAGTTCTTC. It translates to CATSETALRETAYNEQFF.

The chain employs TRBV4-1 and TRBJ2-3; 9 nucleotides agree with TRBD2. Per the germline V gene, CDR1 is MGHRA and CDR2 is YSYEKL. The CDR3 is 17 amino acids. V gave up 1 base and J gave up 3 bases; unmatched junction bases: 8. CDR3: CASSQGSSGVLTDTQYF. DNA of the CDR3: TGCGCCAGCAGCCAAGGGTCTAGCGGGGTCCTGACAGATACGCAGTATTTT.

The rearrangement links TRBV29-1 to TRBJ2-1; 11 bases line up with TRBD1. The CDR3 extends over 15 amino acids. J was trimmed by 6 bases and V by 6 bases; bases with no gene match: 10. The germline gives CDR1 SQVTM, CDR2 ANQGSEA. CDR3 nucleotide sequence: TGCAGCGTGGGACAGGGGGGGTTCGTCGGCAATGAGCAGTTCTTC. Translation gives CSVGQGGFVGNEQFF.

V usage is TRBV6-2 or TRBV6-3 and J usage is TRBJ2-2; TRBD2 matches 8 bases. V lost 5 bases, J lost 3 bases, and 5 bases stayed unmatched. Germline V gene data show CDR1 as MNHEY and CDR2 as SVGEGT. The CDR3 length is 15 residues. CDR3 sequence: CASSRTSRYTGELFF. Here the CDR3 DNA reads TGTGCCAGCAGTCGGACTAGCAGATACACCGGGGAGCTGTTTTTT.